The 31 T cell receptor beta chains below were found in one sample sequenced in a study of blood T cell repertoires in COVID-19. Using immunoSEQ multiplex PCR, the repertoire was profiled, and TCRdb retains in-frame clones only, with some absent. The table lists some 180,000 clones, 82% of them singletons. Material for sequencing was PBMCs or T cells enriched from blood (not recorded which). The receptors were sampled from a woman aged 60-75 years with acute COVID-19.

V usage is TRBV29-1 and J usage is TRBJ1-2, with D hard to call. From germline, CDR1 is SQVTM and CDR2 ANQGSEA. With 6 bases removed from V and 6 bases from J, the gap between germline ends came to 14 bases. This CDR3 contains 12 residues. For the CDR3, the DNA is TGCAGCGTGGGCGACGGAGGGAATGGCTACACCTTC. It yields the protein CSVGDGGNGYTF.

This chain joins TRBV6-2 or TRBV6-3 and TRBJ1-1, with TRBD1 matching 8 bases. From germline, CDR1 is MNHEY and CDR2 SVGEGT. Losses at the gene ends were 5 bases for V and 7 bases for J; bases not matched to a gene: 6. This CDR3 has 13 amino acids. CDR3 DNA sequence: TGTGCCAGCAGTCCCGGACAGGGAGTTGAAGCTTTCTTT. Its translation is CASSPGQGVEAFF.

V usage is TRBV7-9 and J usage is TRBJ2-7, with D hard to call. V lost 5 bases to trimming and J lost 2 bases, with 7 bases between them. The germline CDR1 and CDR2 sequences are SEHNR and FQNEAQ (reference sequence). The CDR3 extends over 12 amino acids. The CDR3 coding sequence is TGTGCCAGCAGCCCCCGTACCTACGAGCAGTACGTC. Translated, it gives CASSPRTYEQYV.

The chain uses TRBV24-1 and TRBJ1-3; D possibly corresponds to TRBD1 (5 bases). The CDR3 sequence is 24 residues long. Trimming removed 4 bases at V and 0 bases at J, with 36 bases between. Germline CDR1 and CDR2: KGHDR and SFDVKD. CDR3 sequence reads: CATSESWVPPGNPTRDYSGNTIYF. CDR3 nucleotides: TGTGCCACCAGTGAATCGTGGGTTCCGCCGGGTAACCCAACGAGGGACTACTCTGGAAACACCATATATTTT.

This chain connects TRBV5-4 to TRBJ1-1, with D uncertain. Trimming shortened V by 4 bases and J by 10 bases, and 20 bases separated the two germline ends. The CDR3 loop spans 14 amino acids. CDR1 and CDR2 (germline): SGHNT, YYREEE (reference sequence). The CDR3 DNA is TGTGCCAGCAGCCCGGACTTTAGTTCACTTGTAGCTTTCTTT. This gives the protein CASSPDFSSLVAFF.

V and J are TRBV7-2 and TRBJ1-4; unclear D gene. Trimming took 2 bases from V and 4 from J, leaving 5 bases between them. Germline-derived CDR1 and CDR2 are SGHTA and FQGNSA. The CDR3 spans 13 residues. The CDR3 DNA reads TGTGCCAGCAGCTTATACGGTAATGAAAAACTGTTTTTT. It translates to CASSLYGNEKLFF.

This chain connects TRBV2 to TRBJ1-1; D gene unclear. CDR1 is SNHLY and CDR2 is FYNNEI in the germline V gene. CDR3 size: 13 residues. The V end was cut by 4 bases, the J end by 2 bases, with 8 bases between. The CDR3 is CASSAGVNTEAFF. The CDR3 DNA sequence: TGTGCCAGCAGTGCCGGGGTAAACACTGAAGCTTTCTTT.

V usage is TRBV5-6 and J usage is TRBJ1-1; 7 bases agree with TRBD1. The ends lost 2 bases at V and 3 bases at J; junction bases unmatched: 7. Germline V gene sequence: CDR1 SGHDT, CDR2 YYEEEE. The CDR3 length is 15 residues. In nucleotides, the CDR3 is TGTGCCAGCAGCTTAGGCGGCAGGGGGTACACTGAAGCTTTCTTT. Amino acid sequence: CASSLGGRGYTEAFF.

The chain carries TRBV24-1 and TRBJ2-1; tentative D call: TRBD1 (6 bases). V was shortened by 6 bases and J by 8 bases, with 7 bases between the two germline ends. Germline V lookup: CDR1 KGHDR, CDR2 SFDVKD. The CDR3 totals 11 residues. The CDR3 is CATSQGYEQFF. Written as DNA, the CDR3 is TGTGCCACCAGTCAGGGGTATGAGCAGTTCTTC.

The chain carries TRBV18 and TRBJ1-5, with 7 bases fitting TRBD1. This CDR3 is built from 16 residues. Germline CDR1 and CDR2: KGHSH and LQKENI. The junction had 6 bases not matched to a gene; V was cut back by 4 bases and J by 0 bases. The CDR3 DNA reads TGTGCCAGCTCACGTTCCGGGACAGCTAGCAATCAGCCCCAGCATTTT. Protein product: CASSRSGTASNQPQHF.

The count of this clone is one. This sequence joins TRBV2 and TRBJ1-3, with TRBD1 identical over 7 bases. J gave up 4 bases and V 3 bases, and 6 bases lay outside the gene matches. The germline V gene has CDR1 SNHLY and CDR2 FYNNEI. CDR3 size: 15 residues. The CDR3 protein is CASSEEGAPGNTIYF. CDR3 coding DNA: TGTGCCAGCAGTGAGGAGGGGGCGCCGGGAAACACCATATATTTT.

This rearrangement joins TRBV7-9 to TRBJ1-1, with D uncertain. V was trimmed by 5 bases and J by 3 bases, leaving 13 bases between them. Germline CDR1 SEHNR, CDR2 FQNEAQ (reference sequence). The CDR3 totals 14 residues. The CDR3 nucleotides are TGTGCCAGCAGCCGCGAGGGCCCTGACACTGAAGCTTTCTTT. It encodes CASSREGPDTEAFF.

This rearrangement joins TRBV11-2 to TRBJ2-2; D might be TRBD2 (6 bases). The germline V gene encodes CDR1 SGHAT and CDR2 FQNNGV. Trimming cost V 6 bases and J 5 bases, with 7 bases left between them. The CDR3 covers 12 residues. CDR3 in amino acids: CASSAGTGELFF. Here the CDR3 DNA reads TGTGCCAGCAGTGCGGGGACCGGGGAGCTGTTTTTT.

This clone was seen a few times. The chain combines TRBV4-2 with TRBJ1-5, with D tentatively TRBD1 (5 bases). Trimming cost V 2 bases and J 1 base, with 12 bases left between them. The CDR3 is 16 residues long. Germline V gene sequence: CDR1 LGHNA, CDR2 YNFKEQ. The CDR3 here is CASSQWGVGSNQPQHF. CDR3 sequence (DNA): TGTGCCAGCAGCCAATGGGGGGTGGGAAGCAATCAGCCCCAGCATTTT.

V and J are TRBV5-4 and TRBJ2-2, with 8 bases that match TRBD2. Trimming took 0 bases from V and 5 from J; bases not matched to a gene: 3. CDR1 is SGHNT, CDR2 YYREEE, per germline (reference sequence). CDR3 size: 15 residues. The CDR3 sequence: CASSLAGLATGELFF. Here the CDR3 DNA reads TGTGCCAGCAGCTTGGCAGGACTAGCAACCGGGGAGCTGTTTTTT.

The V call is TRBV11-2, the J call TRBJ2-7, with a weak D call TRBD1 (6 bases). The CDR3 is 14 residues long. Looked up from germline, CDR1 is SGHAT and CDR2 is FQNNGV. V was cut by 4 bases and J by 3 bases, with 13 bases left in between. CDR3 protein: CASSSGQTHYEQYF. The CDR3 region has the DNA TGTGCCAGCAGCTCCGGACAGACCCACTACGAGCAGTACTTC.

V gene TRBV11-2 combines with J gene TRBJ1-5, with TRBD1 as a possible D gene (5 bases). Germline CDR1 is SGHAT and CDR2 is FQNNGV. This CDR3 has 14 amino acids. With 1 base removed from V and 1 base from J, the gap between germline ends came to 5 bases. This CDR3 is CASSLGQSNQPQHF. CDR3 DNA: TGTGCCAGCAGCTTAGGACAGAGCAATCAGCCCCAGCATTTT.

This clone showed up just a few times. In nucleotides, the CDR3 is TGTGCCACCAGTGATCGGGGACAGGGCTTCGTTGGCTATGGCTACACCTTC. It encodes CATSDRGQGFVGYGYTF. The chain couples TRBV24-1 to TRBJ1-2; TRBD1 matches at 9 bases. The CDR3 totals 17 residues. Germline trimming cut 3 bases from V and 4 bases from J; bases unmatched to any gene: 11. Per germline, CDR1 KGHDR and CDR2 SFDVKD.

The V gene is TRBV29-1, the J gene TRBJ1-5, with a tentative D call TRBD1 (6 bases). Trimming shortened V by 1 base and J by 7 bases, and 11 bases separated the two germline ends. CDR3 size: 13 residues. Germline assignment: CDR1 SQVTM and CDR2 ANQGSEA. CDR3 loop: CSVEGGRGQPQHF. Here the CDR3 DNA reads TGCAGCGTTGAAGGCGGCAGGGGCCAGCCCCAGCATTTT. Complete variable domain (other parts from reference TRBV29-1 and TRBJ1-5): SAVISQKPSRDICQRGTSLTIQCQVDSQVTMMFWYRQQPGQSLTLIATANQGSEATYESGFVIDKFPISRPNLTFSTLTVSNMSPEDSSIYLCSVEGGRGQPQHFGDGTRLSIL.

The CDR3 DNA sequence: TGTGCCAGCAGCCGGGGCGGAGGGTTAGAGGAAAAACTGTTTTTT. This sequence encodes CASSRGGGLEEKLFF. The V call is TRBV5-5, the J call TRBJ1-4; tentatively, D is TRBD1 (5 bases). Looked up from germline, CDR1 is SGHKS and CDR2 is YYEKEE (reference sequence). Trimming took 4 bases from V and 8 from J, leaving 18 bases between them. This CDR3 region has 15 residues. The full variable domain, completed using reference TRBV5-5 and TRBJ1-4, is DAGVTQSPTHLIKTRGQQVTLRCSPISGHKSVSWYQQVLGQGPQFIFQYYEKEERGRGNFPDRFSARQFPNYSSELNVNALLLGDSALYLCASSRGGGLEEKLFFGSGTQLSVL.

The chain recombines TRBV24-1 with TRBJ2-7; D is ambiguous. The CDR3 loop spans 13 amino acids. V was shortened by 3 bases and J by 3 bases, with 8 bases between the two germline ends. Germline CDR1 is KGHDR and CDR2 is SFDVKD. In nucleotides, the CDR3 is TGTGCCACCAGTGATCCAAAAAACTACGAGCAGTACTTC. This translates into CATSDPKNYEQYF.

In DNA, the CDR3 is TGTGCCAGTAGTTTCACCGGGACAAGGCCCCTAGGGGCTGAAGCTTTCTTT. It codes for CASSFTGTRPLGAEAFF. This chain joins TRBV19 and TRBJ1-1; D perhaps matches TRBD1 (6 bases). Between the trimmed V and J ends, which lost 5 bases and 6 bases, there was a span of 25 bases. Looked up from germline, CDR1 is LNHDA and CDR2 is SQIVND (reference sequence). The CDR3 is made up of 17 amino acids. Full variable domain (rest looked up from reference TRBV19 and TRBJ1-1): DGGITQSPKYLFRKEGQNVTLSCEQNLNHDAMYWYRQDPGQGLRLIYYSQIVNDFQKGDIAEGYSVSREKKESFPLTVTSAQKNPTAFYLCASSFTGTRPLGAEAFFGQGTRLTVV.

The chain joins TRBV6-5 to TRBJ2-2; weak D call: TRBD1 (5 bases). V lost 2 bases, J lost 6 bases, and 13 bases lay in between. From germline, CDR1 is MNHEY and CDR2 SVGAGI. This CDR3 contains 15 residues. The CDR3 nucleotides read TGTGCCAGCAGTTACGGAACAGGATACCCCGGGGAGCTGTTTTTT. Translating it yields CASSYGTGYPGELFF.

The chain joins TRBV28 to TRBJ1-2, with D possibly TRBD1 on 5 matching bases. Trimming left V 6 bases short and J 3 bases short, with 14 bases between. The germline V gene has CDR1 MDHEN and CDR2 SYDVKM. The CDR3 contains 14 residues. The CDR3 here is CASSTQWGDYGYTF. The CDR3 DNA sequence: TGTGCCAGCAGCACGCAGTGGGGGGACTATGGCTACACCTTC.

The chain links TRBV18 to TRBJ2-5; 9 bases match TRBD1. This CDR3 spans 13 amino acids. V lost 4 bases to trimming and J lost 4 bases; unmatched junction nucleotides: 1. The germline CDR1 and CDR2 sequences are KGHSH and LQKENI. The CDR3 sequence is CASSRQGVETQYF. The CDR3 DNA is TGTGCCAGCTCACGACAGGGGGTAGAGACCCAGTACTTC.

This clone was seen a handful of times. The chain is built from TRBV12-3 or TRBV12-4 and TRBJ1-1; 7 bases line up with TRBD1. The J segment lost 5 bases and the V segment lost 7 bases, leaving 7 bases of the junction unmatched. This CDR3 comprises 13 residues. As DNA, the CDR3 is TGTGCCAGCAATCCGACAGGGAGGACTGAAGCTTTCTTT. It codes for CASNPTGRTEAFF.

This chain joins TRBV19 and TRBJ1-6; D not resolved. Trimming removed 1 base from V and 0 bases from J, with 16 bases in between. Germline V gene sequence: CDR1 LNHDA, CDR2 SQIVND (reference sequence). This CDR3 comprises 19 residues. The CDR3 protein is CASSIGGIRRSSYNSPLHF. The CDR3 DNA reads as TGTGCCAGTAGTATAGGTGGAATTAGGAGGAGCTCCTATAATTCACCCCTCCACTTT.

The chain joins TRBV30 to TRBJ1-2; 10 bases map to TRBD1. The germline V gene encodes CDR1 GTSNPN and CDR2 SVGIG (reference sequence). This CDR3 is 13 amino acids long. With V trimmed by 4 bases and J by 7 bases, 6 bases remained unmatched. In DNA form, the CDR3 reads TGTGCCTGGAAGGGACAGGGGATAATTGGCTACACCTTC. It translates to CAWKGQGIIGYTF.

CDR3 in DNA: TGTGCCAGCAGCTTAAGTGCTAGCCCTAACAATGAGCAGTTCTTC. This encodes CASSLSASPNNEQFF. This chain joins TRBV7-9 and TRBJ2-1; D may be TRBD2 (5 bases). The CDR3 totals 15 residues. V lost 2 bases, J lost 5 bases, and 13 bases lay in between. Germline V gene data show CDR1 as SEHNR and CDR2 as FQNEAQ (reference sequence).

The chain has TRBV18 and TRBJ1-5; TRBD1 is a possible D gene (5 bases). Germline CDR1 reads KGHSH; CDR2 reads LQKENI. Trimming took off 2 bases at V and 10 bases at J, with 15 bases between the two ends. The CDR3 is 14 residues long. The CDR3 loop is CASSPSGSLNPQHF. The CDR3 DNA reads as TGTGCCAGCTCACCATCAGGGTCTTTGAATCCCCAGCATTTT.

V and J are TRBV18 and TRBJ1-2; 7 bases align to TRBD1. The CDR3 sequence is 15 residues long. Per the germline V gene, CDR1 is KGHSH and CDR2 is LQKENI. V shed 3 bases and J 0 bases; nucleotides not matched to a gene: 4. CDR3 bases: TGTGCCAGCTCACCCAACAGGGGAGCTAACTATGGCTACACCTTC. Its translation: CASSPNRGANYGYTF.